What follows describes a single T cell receptor (beta chain). These data are taken from a study of OX40 agonist ivuxolimab in advanced cancers. Measured with immunoSEQ multiplex PCR; TCRdb has only the in-frame clones, and not every one. The sample includes 70,000 to 95,000 clones, about 90% of them seen just once. CDR3 length equals 19 residues. Germline V gives CDR1 SGHDT, CDR2 YYEEEE. V gave up 3 bases and J gave up 8 bases; unmatched junction bases: 20. The material was CD4+ or CD8+ T cells sorted from blood, obtained in a trial of the OX40 agonist ivuxolimab. The source of this sequence is an adult with an advanced solid tumor such as melanoma, head and neck, liver or kidney cancer. This rearrangement joins TRBV5-6 to TRBJ2-7, with TRBD2 identical over 13 bases. The CDR3, as DNA: TGTGCCAGCAGCTCCCGGCCCCACGCCGGCGGACTAGCGGGAGTCCAGCAGTACTTC. This encodes CASSSRPHAGGLAGVQQYF.